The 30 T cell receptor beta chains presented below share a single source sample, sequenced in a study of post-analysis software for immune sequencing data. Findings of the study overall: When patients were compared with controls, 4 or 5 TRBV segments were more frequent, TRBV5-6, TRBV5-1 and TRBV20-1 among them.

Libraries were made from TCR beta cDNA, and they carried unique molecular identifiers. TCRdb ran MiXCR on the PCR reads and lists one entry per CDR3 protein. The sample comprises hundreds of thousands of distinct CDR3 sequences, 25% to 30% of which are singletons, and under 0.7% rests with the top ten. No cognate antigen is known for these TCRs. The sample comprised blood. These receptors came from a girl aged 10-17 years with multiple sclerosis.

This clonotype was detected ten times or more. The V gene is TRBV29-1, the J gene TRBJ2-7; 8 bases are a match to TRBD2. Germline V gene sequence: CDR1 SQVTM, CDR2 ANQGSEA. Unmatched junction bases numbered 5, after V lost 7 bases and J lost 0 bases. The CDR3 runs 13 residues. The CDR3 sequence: CSATGTSSYEQYF. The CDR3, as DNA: TGCAGCGCAACCGGGACTAGCTCCTACGAGCAGTACTTC.

The CDR3 spells CSARVEYQYEQYF. DNA of the CDR3: TGCAGTGCTAGAGTTGAGTATCAGTACGAGCAGTACTTC. The chain couples TRBV20-1 to TRBJ2-7; no clear D gene. The CDR3 is 13 amino acids. Trimming removed 1 base from V and 4 bases from J, with 11 bases in between. The germline V gene has CDR1 DFQATT and CDR2 SNEGSKA (reference sequence).

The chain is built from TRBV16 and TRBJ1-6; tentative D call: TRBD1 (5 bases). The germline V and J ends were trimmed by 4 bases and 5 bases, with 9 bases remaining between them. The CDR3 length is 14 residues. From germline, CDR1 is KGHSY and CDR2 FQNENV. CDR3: CASSRRTNNSPLHF. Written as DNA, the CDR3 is TGTGCCAGCAGCCGTCGGACAAATAATTCACCCCTCCACTTT. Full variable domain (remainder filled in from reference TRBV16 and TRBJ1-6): GEEVAQTPKHLVRGEGQKAKLYCAPIKGHSYVFWYQQVLKNEFKFLISFQNENVFDETGMPKERFSAKCLPNSPCSLEIQATKLEDSAVYFCASSRRTNNSPLHFGNGTRLTVT.

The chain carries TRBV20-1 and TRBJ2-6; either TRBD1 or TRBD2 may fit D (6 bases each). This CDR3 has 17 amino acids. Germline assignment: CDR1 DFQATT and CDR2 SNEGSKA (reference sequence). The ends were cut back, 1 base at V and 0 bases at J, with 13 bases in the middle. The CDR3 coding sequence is TGCAGTGCTAGAGGTCAGGGGAGGAGCTCTGGGGCCAACGTCCTGACTTTC. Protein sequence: CSARGQGRSSGANVLTF.

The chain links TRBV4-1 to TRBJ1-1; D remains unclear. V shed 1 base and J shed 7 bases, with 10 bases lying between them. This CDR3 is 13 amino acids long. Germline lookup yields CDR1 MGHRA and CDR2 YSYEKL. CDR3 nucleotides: TGCGCCAGCAGCCAAGGGACCGTCTTTGAAGCTTTCTTT. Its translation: CASSQGTVFEAFF.

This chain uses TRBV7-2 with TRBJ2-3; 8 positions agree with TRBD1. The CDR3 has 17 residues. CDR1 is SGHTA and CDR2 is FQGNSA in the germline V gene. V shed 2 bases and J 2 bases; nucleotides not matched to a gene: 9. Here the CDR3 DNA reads TGTGCCAGCAGCTTACCTCAGGGGGCCATCCACACAGATACGCAGTATTTT. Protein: CASSLPQGAIHTDTQYF.

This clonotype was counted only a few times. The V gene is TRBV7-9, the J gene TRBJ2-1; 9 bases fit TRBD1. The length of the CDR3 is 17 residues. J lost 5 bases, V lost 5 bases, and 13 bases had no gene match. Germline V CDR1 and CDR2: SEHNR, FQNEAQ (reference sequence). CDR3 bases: TGTGCCAGCAGCGGATATTACCGGGACAGGGCCCACAATGAGCAGTTCTTC. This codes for CASSGYYRDRAHNEQFF. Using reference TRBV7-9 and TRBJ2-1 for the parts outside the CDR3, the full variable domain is DTGVSQNPRHKITKRGQNVTFRCDPISEHNRLYWYRQTLGQGPEFLTYFQNEAQLEKSRLLSDRFSAERPKGSFSTLEIQRTEQGDSAMYLCASSGYYRDRAHNEQFFGPGTRLTVL.

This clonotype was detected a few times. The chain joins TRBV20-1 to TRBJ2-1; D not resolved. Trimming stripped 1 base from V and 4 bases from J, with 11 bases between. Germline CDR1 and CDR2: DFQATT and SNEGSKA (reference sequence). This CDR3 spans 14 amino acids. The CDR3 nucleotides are TGCAGTGCTAGAGTCAGCGCGTCTTACAATGAGCAGTTCTTC. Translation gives CSARVSASYNEQFF.

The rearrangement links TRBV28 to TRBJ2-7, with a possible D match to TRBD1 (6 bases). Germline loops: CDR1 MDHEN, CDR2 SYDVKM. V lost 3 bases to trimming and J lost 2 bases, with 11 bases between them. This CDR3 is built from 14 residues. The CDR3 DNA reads TGTGCCAGCAGTTTTTCGAACAGGGCCTACGAGCAGTACTTC. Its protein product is CASSFSNRAYEQYF.

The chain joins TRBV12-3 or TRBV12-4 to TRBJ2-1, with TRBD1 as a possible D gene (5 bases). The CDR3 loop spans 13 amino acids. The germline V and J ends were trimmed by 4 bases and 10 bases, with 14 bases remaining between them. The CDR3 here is CASSSITGGEQFF. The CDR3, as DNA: TGTGCCAGCAGTTCGATCACAGGCGGCGAGCAGTTCTTC.

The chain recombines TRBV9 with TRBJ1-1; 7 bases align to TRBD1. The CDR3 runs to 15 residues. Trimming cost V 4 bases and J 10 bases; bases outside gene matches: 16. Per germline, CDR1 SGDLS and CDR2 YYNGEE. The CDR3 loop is CASSPGGQYLLGAFF. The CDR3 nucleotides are TGTGCCAGCAGCCCTGGGGGACAGTACCTCTTAGGAGCTTTCTTT.

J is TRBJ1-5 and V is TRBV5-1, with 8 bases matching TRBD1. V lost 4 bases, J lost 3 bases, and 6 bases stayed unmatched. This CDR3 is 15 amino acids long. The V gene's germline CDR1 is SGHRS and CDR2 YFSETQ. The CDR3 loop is CASSPTGAYNQPQHF. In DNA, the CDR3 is TGCGCCAGCAGCCCGACAGGGGCGTACAATCAGCCCCAGCATTTT.

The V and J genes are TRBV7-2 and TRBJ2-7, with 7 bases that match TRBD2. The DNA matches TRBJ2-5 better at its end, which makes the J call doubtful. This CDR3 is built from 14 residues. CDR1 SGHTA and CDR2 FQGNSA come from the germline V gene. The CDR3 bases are TGTGCCAGCAGCTCCTGGACTAGTAAGGAGACCCAGTACTTC. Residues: CASSSWTSKETQYF.

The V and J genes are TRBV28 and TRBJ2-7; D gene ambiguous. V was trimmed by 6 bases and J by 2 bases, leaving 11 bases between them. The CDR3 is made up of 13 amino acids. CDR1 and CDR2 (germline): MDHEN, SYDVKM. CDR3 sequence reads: CASRITLAYEQYF. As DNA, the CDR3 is TGTGCCAGCAGGATCACTTTGGCCTACGAGCAGTACTTC.

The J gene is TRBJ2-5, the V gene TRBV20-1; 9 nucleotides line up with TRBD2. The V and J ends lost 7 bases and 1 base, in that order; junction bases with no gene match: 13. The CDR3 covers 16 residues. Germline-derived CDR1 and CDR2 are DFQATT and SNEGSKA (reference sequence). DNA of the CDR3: TGCAGTGGACACGCGGGAGGGCCGTGGATCCAAGAGACCCAGTACTTC. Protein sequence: CSGHAGGPWIQETQYF.

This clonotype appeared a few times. The CDR3 sequence is CASSSYESYNEQFF. CDR3 nucleotide sequence: TGCGCCAGCAGCTCCTACGAGTCCTACAATGAGCAGTTCTTC. The chain joins TRBV5-1 to TRBJ2-1; D is uncertain. Germline V gene lookup returns CDR1 SGHRS and CDR2 YFSETQ. V was trimmed by 3 bases and J by 1 base, leaving 8 bases between them. This CDR3 region has 14 residues.

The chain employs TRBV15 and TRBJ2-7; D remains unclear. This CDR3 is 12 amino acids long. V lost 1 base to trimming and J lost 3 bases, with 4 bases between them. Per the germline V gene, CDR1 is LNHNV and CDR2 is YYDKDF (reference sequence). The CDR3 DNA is TGTGCCACCAGCAGAGGAAACTACGAGCAGTACTTC. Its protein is CATSRGNYEQYF.

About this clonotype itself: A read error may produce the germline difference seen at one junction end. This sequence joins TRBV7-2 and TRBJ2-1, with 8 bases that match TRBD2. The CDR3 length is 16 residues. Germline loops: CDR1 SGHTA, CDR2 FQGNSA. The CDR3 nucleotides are TGTGCCAGCAGCTTATCCAGCGGGAGTAACTACAATGGGCAGTTCTTC. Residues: CASSLSSGSNYNGQFF.

The CDR3 DNA is TGTGCCAGCAGCCTCGGGACTAGCGGGGACACAGATACGCAGTATTTT. Translating it yields CASSLGTSGDTDTQYF. The chain uses TRBV7-2 and TRBJ2-3; 13 bases line up with TRBD2. The CDR3 is 16 amino acids. Germline V lookup: CDR1 SGHTA, CDR2 FQGNSA. V shed 5 bases and J 2 bases; nucleotides not matched to a gene: 4.

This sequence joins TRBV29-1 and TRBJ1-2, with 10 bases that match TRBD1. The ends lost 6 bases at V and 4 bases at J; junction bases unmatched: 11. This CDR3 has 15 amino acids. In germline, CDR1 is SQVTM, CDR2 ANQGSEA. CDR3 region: CSVNPTGGASYGYTF. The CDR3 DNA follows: TGCAGCGTCAACCCGACAGGGGGCGCTTCCTATGGCTACACCTTC.

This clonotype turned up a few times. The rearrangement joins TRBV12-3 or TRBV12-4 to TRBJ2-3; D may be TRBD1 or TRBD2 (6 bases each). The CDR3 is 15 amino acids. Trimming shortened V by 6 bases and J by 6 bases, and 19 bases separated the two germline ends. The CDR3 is CASRAEGGLLDTQYF. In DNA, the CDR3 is TGTGCCAGCAGGGCAGAAGGGGGGTTGTTGGATACGCAGTATTTT.

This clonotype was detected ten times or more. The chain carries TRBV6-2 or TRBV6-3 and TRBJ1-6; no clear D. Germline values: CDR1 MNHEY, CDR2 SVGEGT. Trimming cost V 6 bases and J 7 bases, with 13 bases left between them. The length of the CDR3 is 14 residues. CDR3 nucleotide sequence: TGTGCCAGCAGCAATACCCGGGAGAATTCACCCCTCCACTTT. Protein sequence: CASSNTRENSPLHF.

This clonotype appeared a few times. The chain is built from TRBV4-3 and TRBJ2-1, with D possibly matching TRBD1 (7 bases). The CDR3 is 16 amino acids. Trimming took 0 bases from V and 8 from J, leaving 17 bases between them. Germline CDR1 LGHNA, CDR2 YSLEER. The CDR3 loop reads CASSQEGGQRLHEQFF. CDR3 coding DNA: TGCGCCAGCAGCCAAGAGGGGGGACAGAGGTTACATGAGCAGTTCTTC.

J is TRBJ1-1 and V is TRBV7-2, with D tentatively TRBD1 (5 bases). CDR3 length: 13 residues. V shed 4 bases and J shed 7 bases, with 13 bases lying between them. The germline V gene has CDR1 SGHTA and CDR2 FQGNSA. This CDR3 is CASSWDRTFEAFF. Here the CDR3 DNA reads TGTGCCAGCAGCTGGGACCGGACCTTTGAAGCTTTCTTT.

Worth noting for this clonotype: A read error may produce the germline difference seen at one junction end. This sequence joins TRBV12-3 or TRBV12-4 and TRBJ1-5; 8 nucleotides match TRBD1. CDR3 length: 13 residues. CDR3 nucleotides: TGCGCCAGCAGTTTTGACAGGGGACAGCCCCAGCATTTT. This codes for CASSFDRGQPQHF.

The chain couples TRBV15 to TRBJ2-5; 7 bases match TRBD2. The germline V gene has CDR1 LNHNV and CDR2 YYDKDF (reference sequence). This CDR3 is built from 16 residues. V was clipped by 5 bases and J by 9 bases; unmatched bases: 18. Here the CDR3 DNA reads TGTGCCACCAGCGCCCGTACCAGCGGGGCCGTCATTTCCCAGTACTTC. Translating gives CATSARTSGAVISQYF. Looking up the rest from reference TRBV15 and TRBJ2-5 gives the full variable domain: DAMVIQNPRYQVTQFGKPVTLSCSQTLNHNVMYWYQQKSSQAPKLLFHYYDKDFNNEADTPDNFQSRRPNTSFCFLDIRSPGLGDTAMYLCATSARTSGAVISQYFGPGTRLLVL.

The CDR3 loop is CASSLSGQGASGANVLTF. The CDR3 nucleotides read TGCGCCAGCAGCTTGTCAGGACAGGGGGCCTCTGGGGCCAACGTCCTGACTTTC. This chain connects TRBV5-1 to TRBJ2-6; 11 bases fit TRBD1. Germline V gene data show CDR1 as SGHRS and CDR2 as YFSETQ. The CDR3 consists of 18 residues. The trim removed 1 base at V and 0 bases at J, leaving 3 bases unmatched. The full variable domain, in which reference TRBV5-1 and TRBJ2-6 provide the parts outside the CDR3, is KAGVTQTPRYLIKTRGQQVTLSCSPISGHRSVSWYQQTPGQGLQFLFEYFSETQRNKGNFPGRFSGRQFSNSRSEMNVSTLELGDSALYLCASSLSGQGASGANVLTFGAGSRLTVL.

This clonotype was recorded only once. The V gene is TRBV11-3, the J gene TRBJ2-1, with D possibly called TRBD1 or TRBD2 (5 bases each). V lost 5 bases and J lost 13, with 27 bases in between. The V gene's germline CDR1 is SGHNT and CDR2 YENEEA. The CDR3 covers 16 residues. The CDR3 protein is CASSRRGPNYQETQFF. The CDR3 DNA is TGTGCCAGCAGCCGCCGGGGCCCCAACTACCAAGAGACCCAGTTCTTC.

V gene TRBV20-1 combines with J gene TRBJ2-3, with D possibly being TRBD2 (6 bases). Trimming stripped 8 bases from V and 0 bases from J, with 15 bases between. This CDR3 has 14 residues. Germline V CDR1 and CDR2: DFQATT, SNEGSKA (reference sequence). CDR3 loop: CSTGTLYSTDTQYF. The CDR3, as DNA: TGCAGTACTGGGACTCTGTACAGCACAGATACGCAGTATTTT.

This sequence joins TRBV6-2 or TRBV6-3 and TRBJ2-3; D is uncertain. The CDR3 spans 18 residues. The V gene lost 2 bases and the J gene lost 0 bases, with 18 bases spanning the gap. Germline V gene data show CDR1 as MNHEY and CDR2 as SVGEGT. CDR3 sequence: CASSYVLRSDLSTDTQYF. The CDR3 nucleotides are TGTGCCAGCAGTTACGTTTTGAGGTCTGACCTTAGCACAGATACGCAGTATTTT.